A single T cell receptor (beta chain) is shown here with its context. The data stem from a study of blood T cell repertoires in COVID-19. The data were produced by immunoSEQ multiplex PCR, yet TCRdb's version contains in-frame clones alone and is incomplete. Here the sample spans 150,000 to 200,000 clones, roughly four fifths being singletons. Germline V gene sequence: CDR1 MNHEY, CDR2 SVGAGI. This CDR3 spans 15 amino acids. V shed 5 bases and J shed 0 bases, with 11 bases lying between them. The rearrangement links TRBV6-5 to TRBJ1-5; D gene uncertain. Sequenced sample: PBMCs or T cells enriched from blood (not recorded which). The source is a man aged 45-60 years who had recovered from COVID-19. The CDR3 region is CASSRREDSNQPQHF. The DNA of the CDR3 is TGTGCCAGCAGTCGCCGGGAGGATAGCAATCAGCCCCAGCATTTT.